These 25 T cell receptor beta chains share one sample of origin, sequenced in a study of cytomegalovirus exposure and HLA in healthy donors. This table comes from immunoSEQ multiplex PCR, and its TCRdb copy is limited to in-frame clones, with some not included. The sample yields 160,000 or so clones, less than 90% seen once. The sample comprised PBMCs. The receptors were sampled from a man in his thirties or forties in good health and CMV-seropositive.

This clone has a handful of counts. The chain uses TRBV7-3 and TRBJ1-4; D gene uncertain. The CDR3 contains 17 residues. Deletions cut 5 bases from V and 0 bases from J, with 16 bases between. CDR1 and CDR2 (germline): SGHTA, FQGTGA. The CDR3: CASSLQRVGATNEKLFF. CDR3 nucleotide sequence: TGTGCCAGCAGCCTCCAGAGGGTAGGAGCAACTAATGAAAAACTGTTTTTT.

V usage is TRBV7-9 and J usage is TRBJ1-5, with a tentative D call TRBD1 (5 bases). Looked up from germline, CDR1 is SEHNR and CDR2 is FQNEAQ (reference sequence). CDR3 length: 15 amino acids. V lost 4 bases, J lost 7 bases, and 17 bases lay in between. The chain's CDR3 is CASSSGPGNPQPQHF. The CDR3 DNA sequence: TGTGCCAGCAGCTCAGGACCAGGGAACCCCCAGCCCCAGCATTTT.

V and J are TRBV7-3 and TRBJ2-2, with 7 bases identical to TRBD1. The J segment lost 0 bases and the V segment lost 6 bases, leaving 7 bases of the junction unmatched. The CDR3 has 16 amino acids. Germline V gene data show CDR1 as SGHTA and CDR2 as FQGTGA. The CDR3 sequence is CASRLPGTANTGELFF. CDR3 nucleotides: TGTGCCAGCAGGTTACCCGGGACAGCGAACACCGGGGAGCTGTTTTTT.

Comments on this clone: This sample includes further DNA sequences coding for the same CDR3. This rearrangement joins TRBV5-1 to TRBJ2-7; D call uncertain. The CDR3 runs 15 residues. The germline V gene has CDR1 SGHRS and CDR2 YFSETQ. V was pared by 0 bases and J by 1 base, with 11 bases between. CDR3 in amino acids: CASSLGQVGSYEQYF. As DNA, the CDR3 is TGCGCCAGCAGCTTGGGCCAGGTGGGTTCCTACGAGCAGTACTTC.

Only one count was recorded for this clone. The J gene is TRBJ1-1, the V gene TRBV19; 12 bases are a match to TRBD1. Trimming removed 9 bases from V and 4 bases from J; junction bases left unmatched: 9. Germline loops: CDR1 LNHDA, CDR2 SQIVND (reference sequence). This CDR3 comprises 15 residues. CDR3 residues: CASPGQGALGTEAFF. The CDR3 DNA sequence: TGTGCCAGCCCGGGACAGGGGGCGCTGGGCACTGAAGCTTTCTTT.

J is TRBJ2-7 and V is TRBV19, with D possibly being TRBD2 (6 bases). Trimming left V 1 base short and J 7 bases short, with 11 bases between. Germline V gene sequence: CDR1 LNHDA, CDR2 SQIVND (reference sequence). The CDR3 is made up of 13 amino acids. The CDR3 nucleotides read TGTGCCAGTAGTATAGGAGTCGCGGGAGAGCAGTACTTC. This codes for CASSIGVAGEQYF. Full variable domain (remainder filled in from reference TRBV19 and TRBJ2-7): DGGITQSPKYLFRKEGQNVTLSCEQNLNHDAMYWYRQDPGQGLRLIYYSQIVNDFQKGDIAEGYSVSREKKESFPLTVTSAQKNPTAFYLCASSIGVAGEQYFGPGTRLTVT.

The rearrangement links TRBV28 to TRBJ2-7, with D perhaps TRBD1 (5 bases). Trimming left V 5 bases short and J 6 bases short, with 20 bases between. CDR1 and CDR2 (germline): MDHEN, SYDVKM. The CDR3 has 15 residues. CDR3 region: CASSPFPGSVAEQYF. The DNA for the CDR3 is TGTGCCAGCAGTCCCTTCCCAGGGTCGGTTGCCGAGCAGTACTTC. The full variable domain, with the rest looked up from reference TRBV28 and TRBJ2-7, is DVKVTQSSRYLVKRTGEKVFLECVQDMDHENMFWYRQDPGLGLRLIYFSYDVKMKEKGDIPEGYSVSREKKERFSLILESASTNQTSMYLCASSPFPGSVAEQYFGPGTRLTVT.

The chain recombines TRBV6-5 with TRBJ2-2; D ambiguous. Germline-derived CDR1 and CDR2 are MNHEY and SVGAGI. Trimming removed 7 bases from V and 3 bases from J, with 15 bases in between. The CDR3 is 15 amino acids. The CDR3 nucleotides are TGTGCCAGCAAACCCCCCCAGTCCTACACCGGGGAGCTGTTTTTT. This sequence encodes CASKPPQSYTGELFF.

Comments on this clone: One end of the junction does not line up with germline, which may come from a read error. The rearrangement uses TRBV5-4 and TRBJ2-4; 8 bases map to TRBD2. The CDR3 runs 15 residues. Germline values: CDR1 SGHNT, CDR2 YYREEE (reference sequence). CDR3 in DNA: TGTGCCAGCAGCCCCGGGACTAGAGCCGAAGGACCCCAGTATTTC. Translating gives CASSPGTRAEGPQYF.

The count of this clone is one. V gene TRBV5-1 combines with J gene TRBJ2-5; TRBD1 agrees at 10 bases. The CDR3 contains 14 residues. CDR1 is SGHRS, CDR2 YFSETQ, per germline. The V gene end was trimmed by 6 bases and the J gene end by 4 bases; junction bases not matched to a gene: 6. The CDR3 coding sequence is TGCGCCAGCACGAAGGACAGGGGGGGAGAGACCCAGTACTTC. Its protein is CASTKDRGGETQYF.

V is TRBV30 and J is TRBJ1-2, with D unclear. The CDR3 extends over 13 amino acids. Deletions cut 5 bases from V and 8 bases from J, with 18 bases between. Germline V lookup: CDR1 GTSNPN, CDR2 SVGIG (reference sequence). In DNA, the CDR3 is TGTGCCTGGGCCCCAGGTCAGGTGGGCGGCTACACCTTC. It specifies CAWAPGQVGGYTF. Full variable domain (rest looked up from reference TRBV30 and TRBJ1-2): SQTIHQWPATLVQPVGSPLSLECTVEGTSNPNLYWYRQAAGRGLQLLFYSVGIGQISSEVPQNLSASRPQDRQFILSSKKLLLSDSGFYLCAWAPGQVGGYTFGSGTRLTVV.

The chain carries TRBV4-3 and TRBJ2-5; maybe TRBD1 (5 bases). Germline V gene data show CDR1 as LGHNA and CDR2 as YSLEER. V lost 0 bases and J 2 bases, leaving 10 bases between the germline ends. The CDR3 loop spans 15 amino acids. The CDR3 here is CASSQDTGPQETQYF. CDR3 DNA sequence: TGCGCCAGCAGCCAAGATACAGGCCCGCAAGAGACCCAGTACTTC.

The chain uses TRBV12-5 and TRBJ2-2; 11 bases align to TRBD2. Germline V lookup: CDR1 LGHNT, CDR2 FRNRAP. After removal of 7 bases from V and 9 bases from J, the junction contained 7 bases not matched to a gene. The CDR3 runs to 14 residues. The DNA of the CDR3 is TGTGCTAGTGCCTATAGCGGGGGGGACCGGGAGCTGTTTTTT. It specifies CASAYSGGDRELFF.

V usage is TRBV7-9 and J usage is TRBJ1-5; the D is unclear. The CDR3 covers 14 residues. V dropped 5 bases and J dropped 0 bases, with 8 bases sitting between them. Germline lookup yields CDR1 SEHNR and CDR2 FQNEAQ (reference sequence). The DNA for the CDR3 is TGTGCCAGCAGCCTCACAAGTAGCAATCAGCCCCAGCATTTT. It encodes CASSLTSSNQPQHF.

The chain couples TRBV5-1 to TRBJ2-5; TRBD2 matches at 7 bases. Trimming at V came to 4 bases and at J to 4 bases, leaving 4 bases not matched to a gene. The CDR3 is made up of 13 amino acids. Per germline, CDR1 SGHRS and CDR2 YFSETQ. This CDR3 reads CASSQTSPETQYF. In DNA form, the CDR3 reads TGCGCCAGCAGCCAGACTAGCCCAGAGACCCAGTACTTC.

J is TRBJ2-7 and V is TRBV5-1; D possibly corresponds to TRBD2 (5 bases). In germline, CDR1 is SGHRS, CDR2 YFSETQ. V was shortened by 0 bases and J by 7 bases, with 14 bases between the two germline ends. This CDR3 has 14 residues. The CDR3 DNA sequence: TGCGCCAGCAGCTTGGATGTCGCTAGCTGGGAGCAGTACTTC. It is translated as CASSLDVASWEQYF.

The J gene is TRBJ1-3, the V gene TRBV15, with 12 nucleotides matching TRBD1. J lost 7 bases, V lost 0 bases, and 4 bases had no gene match. CDR3 length: 16 residues. Germline-derived CDR1 and CDR2 are LNHNV and YYDKDF (reference sequence). The CDR3 sequence: CATSRDPGQGANTIYF. The CDR3 coding sequence is TGTGCCACCAGCAGAGACCCGGGACAGGGGGCGAACACCATATATTTT.

The V gene is TRBV6-5, the J gene TRBJ2-6; D may be TRBD1 (6 bases). Trimming removed 10 bases at V and 0 bases at J, with 13 bases between. CDR1 is MNHEY, CDR2 SVGAGI, per germline. The CDR3 consists of 15 residues. CDR3 sequence (DNA): TGTGCCACCTCGGACAGAGTCTCTGGGGCCAACGTCCTGACTTTC. It specifies CATSDRVSGANVLTF.

This clone has only a few counts. The chain is built from TRBV7-8 and TRBJ2-3; 9 nucleotides line up with TRBD2. This CDR3 is 18 amino acids long. CDR1 is SGHVS, CDR2 FQNEAQ, per germline. V was clipped by 5 bases and J by 1 base; unmatched bases: 13. In DNA, the CDR3 is TGTGCCAGCAGCGTCCCTCCCCCGCGGGGGGGCCGCACAGATACGCAGTATTTT. This encodes CASSVPPPRGGRTDTQYF.

The genes are TRBV18 and TRBJ2-3, with TRBD1 matching over 7 bases. The germline gives CDR1 KGHSH, CDR2 LQKENI. Losses at the gene ends were 3 bases for V and 1 base for J; bases not matched to a gene: 4. CDR3 size: 15 residues. CDR3 residues: CASSPAGQGTDTQYF. For the CDR3, the DNA is TGTGCCAGCTCACCCGCTGGACAGGGCACAGATACGCAGTATTTT.

This clone was recorded a few times. The gene calls are TRBV6-5 and TRBJ1-5; 8 bases fit TRBD1. Germline values: CDR1 MNHEY, CDR2 SVGAGI. The V segment lost 6 bases and the J segment 6 bases; nucleotides outside the gene matches: 10. This CDR3 comprises 15 residues. CDR3 nucleotide sequence: TGTGCCAGCAGCCCGGACAGGGCGGGGGCTCAGCCCCAGCATTTT. Translation gives CASSPDRAGAQPQHF.

The V gene is TRBV11-3, the J gene TRBJ2-3, with 8 bases lining up with TRBD1. From germline, CDR1 is SGHNT and CDR2 YENEEA. The V gene end was trimmed by 5 bases and the J gene end by 3 bases; junction bases not matched to a gene: 4. The CDR3 runs to 14 residues. CDR3 in DNA: TGTGCCAGCAGCCAGAGGACAGGGACAGATACGCAGTATTTT. Protein product: CASSQRTGTDTQYF. The whole variable domain, remainder taken from reference TRBV11-3 and TRBJ2-3, is EAGVVQSPRYKIIEKKQPVAFWCNPISGHNTLYWYLQNLGQGPELLIRYENEEAVDDSQLPKDRFSAERLKGVDSTLKIQPAELGDSAVYLCASSQRTGTDTQYFGPGTRLTVL.

The chain employs TRBV29-1 and TRBJ2-2; D call uncertain. The ends were cut back, 5 bases at V and 7 bases at J, with 11 bases in the middle. Germline V gene data show CDR1 as SQVTM and CDR2 as ANQGSEA. The length of the CDR3 is 12 residues. CDR3 loop: CSVSAMGGELFF. CDR3 coding DNA: TGCAGCGTTTCAGCGATGGGCGGGGAGCTGTTTTTT.

The CDR3 DNA is TGTGCCAGTAGTATCGGGTCGGAGTACACAGATACGCAGTATTTT. This sequence encodes CASSIGSEYTDTQYF. V and J are TRBV19 and TRBJ2-3; D is uncertain. CDR1 is LNHDA and CDR2 is SQIVND in the germline V gene (reference sequence). Trimming cost V 3 bases and J 2 bases, with 12 bases left between them. The length of the CDR3 is 15 residues. Full variable domain (rest looked up from reference TRBV19 and TRBJ2-3): DGGITQSPKYLFRKEGQNVTLSCEQNLNHDAMYWYRQDPGQGLRLIYYSQIVNDFQKGDIAEGYSVSREKKESFPLTVTSAQKNPTAFYLCASSIGSEYTDTQYFGPGTRLTVL.

The chain recombines TRBV2 with TRBJ2-7; D may be TRBD2 (5 bases). The germline V gene has CDR1 SNHLY and CDR2 FYNNEI. The CDR3 runs to 12 residues. The V end was cut by 6 bases, the J end by 3 bases, with 9 bases between. Here the CDR3 DNA reads TGTGCCAGCAGGGACTTGGACTACGAGCAGTACTTC. As protein: CASRDLDYEQYF.